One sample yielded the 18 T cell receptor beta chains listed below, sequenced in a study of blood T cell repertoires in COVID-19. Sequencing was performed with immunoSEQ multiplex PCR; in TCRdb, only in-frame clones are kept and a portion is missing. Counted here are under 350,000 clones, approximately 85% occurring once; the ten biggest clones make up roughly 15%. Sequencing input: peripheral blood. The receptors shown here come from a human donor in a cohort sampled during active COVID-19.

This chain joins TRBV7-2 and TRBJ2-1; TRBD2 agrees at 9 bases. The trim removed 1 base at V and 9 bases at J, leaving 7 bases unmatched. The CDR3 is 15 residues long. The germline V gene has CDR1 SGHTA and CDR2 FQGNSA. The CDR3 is CASSLGFSGGREQFF. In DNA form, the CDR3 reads TGTGCCAGCAGCTTAGGGTTTAGCGGGGGACGTGAGCAGTTCTTC.

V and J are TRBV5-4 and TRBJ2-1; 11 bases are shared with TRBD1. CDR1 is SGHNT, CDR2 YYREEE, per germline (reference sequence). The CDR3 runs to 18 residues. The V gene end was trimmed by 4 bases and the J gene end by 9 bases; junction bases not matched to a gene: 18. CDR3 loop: CASSPSQFGTGGFSEQFF. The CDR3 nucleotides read TGTGCCAGCAGCCCCTCCCAATTCGGGACAGGGGGGTTTAGTGAGCAGTTCTTC.

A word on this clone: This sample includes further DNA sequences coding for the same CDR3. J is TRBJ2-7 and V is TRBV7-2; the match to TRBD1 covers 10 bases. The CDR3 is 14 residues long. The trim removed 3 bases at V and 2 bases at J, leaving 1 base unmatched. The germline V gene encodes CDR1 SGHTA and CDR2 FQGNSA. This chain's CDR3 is CASSLGQGTYEQYF. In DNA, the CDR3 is TGTGCCAGCAGCTTGGGACAGGGGACCTACGAGCAGTACTTC.

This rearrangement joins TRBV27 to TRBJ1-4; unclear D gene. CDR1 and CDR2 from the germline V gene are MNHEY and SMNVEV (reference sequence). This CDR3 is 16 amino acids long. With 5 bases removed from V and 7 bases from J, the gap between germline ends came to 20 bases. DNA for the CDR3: TGTGCCAGCAGTATGCTTAGTGGGCATCGGGGTGAAAAACTGTTTTTT. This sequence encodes CASSMLSGHRGEKLFF.

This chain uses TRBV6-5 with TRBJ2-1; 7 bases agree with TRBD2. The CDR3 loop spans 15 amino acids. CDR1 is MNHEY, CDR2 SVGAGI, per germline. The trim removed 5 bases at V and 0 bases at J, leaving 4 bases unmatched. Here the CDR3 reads CASSKSSGSYNEQFF. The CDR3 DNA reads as TGTGCCAGCAGTAAGTCTAGCGGCTCCTACAATGAGCAGTTCTTC.

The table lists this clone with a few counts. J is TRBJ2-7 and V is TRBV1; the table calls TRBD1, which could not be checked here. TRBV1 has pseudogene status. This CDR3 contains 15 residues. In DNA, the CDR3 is TGCACCAGCAGCCAAGATGGACAGGGGGTCTACGAGCAGTACTTC. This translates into CTSSQDGQGVYEQYF.

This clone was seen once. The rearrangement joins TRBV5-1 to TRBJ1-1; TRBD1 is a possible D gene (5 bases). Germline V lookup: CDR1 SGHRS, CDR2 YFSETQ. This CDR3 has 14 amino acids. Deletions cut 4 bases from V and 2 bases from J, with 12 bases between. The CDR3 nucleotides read TGCGCCAGCAGCCCTCAGACAGCTAACACTGAAGCTTTCTTT. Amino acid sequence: CASSPQTANTEAFF.

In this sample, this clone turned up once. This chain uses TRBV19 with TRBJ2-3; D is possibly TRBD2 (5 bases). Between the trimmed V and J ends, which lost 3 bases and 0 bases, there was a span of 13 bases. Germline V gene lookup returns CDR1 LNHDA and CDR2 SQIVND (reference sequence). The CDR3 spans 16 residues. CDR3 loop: CASSMGSAGSTDTQYF. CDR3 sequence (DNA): TGTGCCAGTAGTATGGGGTCGGCGGGTAGCACAGATACGCAGTATTTT. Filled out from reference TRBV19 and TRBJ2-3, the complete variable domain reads DGGITQSPKYLFRKEGQNVTLSCEQNLNHDAMYWYRQDPGQGLRLIYYSQIVNDFQKGDIAEGYSVSREKKESFPLTVTSAQKNPTAFYLCASSMGSAGSTDTQYFGPGTRLTVL.

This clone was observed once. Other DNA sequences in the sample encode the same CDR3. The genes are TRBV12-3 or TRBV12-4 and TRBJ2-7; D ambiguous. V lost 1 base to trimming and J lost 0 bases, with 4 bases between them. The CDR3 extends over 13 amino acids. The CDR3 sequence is CASSLDSSYEQYF. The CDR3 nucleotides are TGTGCCAGCAGTTTAGACAGCTCCTACGAGCAGTACTTC.

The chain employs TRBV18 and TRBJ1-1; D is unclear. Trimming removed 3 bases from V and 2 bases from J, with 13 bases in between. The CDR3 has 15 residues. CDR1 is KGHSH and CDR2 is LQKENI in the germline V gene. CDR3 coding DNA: TGTGCCAGCTCACCGTCGGAGGTCATAAACACTGAAGCTTTCTTT. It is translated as CASSPSEVINTEAFF.

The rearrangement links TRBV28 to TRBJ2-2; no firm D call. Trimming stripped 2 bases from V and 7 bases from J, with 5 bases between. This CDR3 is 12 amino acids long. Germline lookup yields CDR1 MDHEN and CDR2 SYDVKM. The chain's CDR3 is CASSLRVGELFF. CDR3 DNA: TGTGCCAGCAGTTTACGGGTCGGGGAGCTGTTTTTT.

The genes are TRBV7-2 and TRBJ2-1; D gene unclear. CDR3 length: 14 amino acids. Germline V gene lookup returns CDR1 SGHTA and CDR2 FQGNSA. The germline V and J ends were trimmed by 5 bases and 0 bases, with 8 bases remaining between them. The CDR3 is CASSGQSSYNEQFF. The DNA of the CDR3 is TGTGCCAGCAGCGGGCAGAGCTCCTACAATGAGCAGTTCTTC.

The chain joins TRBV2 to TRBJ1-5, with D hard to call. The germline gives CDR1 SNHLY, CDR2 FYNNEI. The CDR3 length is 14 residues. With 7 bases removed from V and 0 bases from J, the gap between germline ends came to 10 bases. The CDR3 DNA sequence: TGTGCCAGCAAGCCCATCGATAGCAATCAGCCCCAGCATTTT. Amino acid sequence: CASKPIDSNQPQHF.

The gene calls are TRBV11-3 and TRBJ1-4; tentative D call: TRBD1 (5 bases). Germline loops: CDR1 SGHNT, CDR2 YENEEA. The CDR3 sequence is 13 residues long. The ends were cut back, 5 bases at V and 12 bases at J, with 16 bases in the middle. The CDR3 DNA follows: TGTGCCAGCAGCCGAGGGTCCGGGACTCAACTGTTTTTT. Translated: CASSRGSGTQLFF.

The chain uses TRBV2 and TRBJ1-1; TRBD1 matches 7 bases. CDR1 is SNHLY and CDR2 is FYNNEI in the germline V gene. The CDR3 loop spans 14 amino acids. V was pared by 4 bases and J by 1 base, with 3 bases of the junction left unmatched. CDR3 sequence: CASSVAGGNTEAFF. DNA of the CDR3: TGTGCCAGCAGTGTCGCAGGGGGGAACACTGAAGCTTTCTTT. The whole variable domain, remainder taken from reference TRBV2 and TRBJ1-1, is EPEVTQTPSHQVTQMGQEVILRCVPISNHLYFYWYRQILGQKVEFLVSFYNNEISEKSEIFDDQFSVERPDGSNFTLKIRSTKLEDSAMYFCASSVAGGNTEAFFGQGTRLTVV.

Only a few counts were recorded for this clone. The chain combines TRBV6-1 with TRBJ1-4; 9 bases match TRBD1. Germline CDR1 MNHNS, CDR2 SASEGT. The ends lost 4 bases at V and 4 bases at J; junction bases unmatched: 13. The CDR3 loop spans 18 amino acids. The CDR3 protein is CASSVRTGGGGHNEKLFF. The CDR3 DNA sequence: TGTGCCAGCAGTGTTAGAACAGGGGGCGGGGGCCATAATGAAAAACTGTTTTTT.

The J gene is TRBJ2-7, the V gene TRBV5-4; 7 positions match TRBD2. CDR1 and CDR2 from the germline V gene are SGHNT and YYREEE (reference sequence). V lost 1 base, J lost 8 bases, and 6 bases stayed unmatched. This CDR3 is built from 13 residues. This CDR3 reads CASSLSSGGQQYF. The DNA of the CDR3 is TGTGCCAGCAGCTTGTCGTCGGGAGGACAGCAGTACTTC.

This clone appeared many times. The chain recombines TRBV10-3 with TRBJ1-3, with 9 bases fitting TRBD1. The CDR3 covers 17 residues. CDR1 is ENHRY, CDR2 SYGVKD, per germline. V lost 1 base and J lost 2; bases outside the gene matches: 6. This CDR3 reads CAISEFTGTGTGNTIYF. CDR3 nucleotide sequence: TGTGCCATCAGTGAGTTCACCGGGACAGGGACTGGAAACACCATATATTTT.